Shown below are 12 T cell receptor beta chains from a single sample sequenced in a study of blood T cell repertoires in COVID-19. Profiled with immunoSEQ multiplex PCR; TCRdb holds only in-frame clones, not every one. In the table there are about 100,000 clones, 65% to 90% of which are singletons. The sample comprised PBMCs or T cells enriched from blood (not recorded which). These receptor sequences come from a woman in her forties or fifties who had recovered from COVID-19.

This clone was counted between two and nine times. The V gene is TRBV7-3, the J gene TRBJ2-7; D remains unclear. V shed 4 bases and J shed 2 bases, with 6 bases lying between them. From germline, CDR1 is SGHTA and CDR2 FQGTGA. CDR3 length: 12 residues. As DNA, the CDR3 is TGTGCCAGCAGCTCCAACACCTACGAGCAGTACTTC. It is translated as CASSSNTYEQYF.

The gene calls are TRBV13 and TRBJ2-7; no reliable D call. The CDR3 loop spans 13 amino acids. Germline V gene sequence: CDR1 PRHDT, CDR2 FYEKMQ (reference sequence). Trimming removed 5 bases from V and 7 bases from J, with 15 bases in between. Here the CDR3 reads CASSPPQSQEQYF. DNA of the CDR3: TGTGCCAGCAGCCCCCCCCAATCGCAGGAGCAGTACTTC.

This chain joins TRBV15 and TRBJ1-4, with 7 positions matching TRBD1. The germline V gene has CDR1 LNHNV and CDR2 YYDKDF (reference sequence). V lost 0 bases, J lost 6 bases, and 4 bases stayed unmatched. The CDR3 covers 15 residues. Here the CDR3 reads CATSREPRGDEKLFF. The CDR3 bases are TGTGCCACCAGCAGAGAGCCCAGGGGGGATGAAAAACTGTTTTTT. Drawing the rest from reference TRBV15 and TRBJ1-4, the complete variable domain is DAMVIQNPRYQVTQFGKPVTLSCSQTLNHNVMYWYQQKSSQAPKLLFHYYDKDFNNEADTPDNFQSRRPNTSFCFLDIRSPGLGDTAMYLCATSREPRGDEKLFFGSGTQLSVL.

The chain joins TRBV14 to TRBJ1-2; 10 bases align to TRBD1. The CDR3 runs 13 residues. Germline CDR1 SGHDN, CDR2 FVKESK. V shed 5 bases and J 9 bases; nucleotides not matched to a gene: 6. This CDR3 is CASSADRGSRYTF. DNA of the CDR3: TGTGCCAGCAGCGCGGACAGGGGGTCTCGCTACACCTTC.

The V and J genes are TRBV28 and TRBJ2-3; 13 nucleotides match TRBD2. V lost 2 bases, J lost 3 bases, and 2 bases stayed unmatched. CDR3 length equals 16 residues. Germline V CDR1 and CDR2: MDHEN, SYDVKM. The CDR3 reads CASSLTSGGGTDTQYF. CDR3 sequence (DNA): TGTGCCAGCAGTTTAACTAGCGGGGGGGGTACAGATACGCAGTATTTT.

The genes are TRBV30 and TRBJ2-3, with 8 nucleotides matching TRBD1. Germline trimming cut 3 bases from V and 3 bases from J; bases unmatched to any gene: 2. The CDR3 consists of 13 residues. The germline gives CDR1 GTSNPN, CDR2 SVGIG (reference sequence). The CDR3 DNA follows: TGTGCCTGGAGGCAGGGGGCAACAGATACGCAGTATTTT. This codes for CAWRQGATDTQYF.

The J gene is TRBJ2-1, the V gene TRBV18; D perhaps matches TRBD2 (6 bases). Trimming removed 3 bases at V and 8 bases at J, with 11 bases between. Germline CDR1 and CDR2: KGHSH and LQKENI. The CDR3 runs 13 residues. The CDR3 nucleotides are TGTGCCAGCTCACCGATCTGGGGGGATGAGCAGTTCTTC. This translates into CASSPIWGDEQFF.

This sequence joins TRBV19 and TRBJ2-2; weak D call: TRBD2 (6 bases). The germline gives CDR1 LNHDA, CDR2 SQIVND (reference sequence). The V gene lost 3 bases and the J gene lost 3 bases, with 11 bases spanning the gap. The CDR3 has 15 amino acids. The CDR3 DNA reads TGTGCCAGTAGTATCCGGGACTCCTACACCGGGGAGCTGTTTTTT. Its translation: CASSIRDSYTGELFF. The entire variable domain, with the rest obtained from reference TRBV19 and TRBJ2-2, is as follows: DGGITQSPKYLFRKEGQNVTLSCEQNLNHDAMYWYRQDPGQGLRLIYYSQIVNDFQKGDIAEGYSVSREKKESFPLTVTSAQKNPTAFYLCASSIRDSYTGELFFGEGSRLTVL.

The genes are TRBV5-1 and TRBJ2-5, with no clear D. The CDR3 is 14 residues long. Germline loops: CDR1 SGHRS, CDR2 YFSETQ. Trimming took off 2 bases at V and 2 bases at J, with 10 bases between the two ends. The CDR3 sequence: CASSFENYQETQYF. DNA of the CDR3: TGCGCCAGCAGCTTCGAGAATTATCAAGAGACCCAGTACTTC.

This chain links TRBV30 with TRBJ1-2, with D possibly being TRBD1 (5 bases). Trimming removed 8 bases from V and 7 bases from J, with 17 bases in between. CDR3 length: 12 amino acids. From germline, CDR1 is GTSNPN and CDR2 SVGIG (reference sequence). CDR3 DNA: TGTGCCGGAAGCTCGGGGGACGGTGGCTACACCTTC. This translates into CAGSSGDGGYTF.

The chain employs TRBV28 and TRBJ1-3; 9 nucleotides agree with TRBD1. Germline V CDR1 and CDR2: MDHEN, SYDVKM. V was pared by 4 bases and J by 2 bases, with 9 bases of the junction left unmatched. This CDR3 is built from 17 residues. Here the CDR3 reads CASSSRTGGEAGNTIYF. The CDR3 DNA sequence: TGTGCCAGCAGTTCGCGTACAGGGGGCGAAGCTGGAAACACCATATATTTT.

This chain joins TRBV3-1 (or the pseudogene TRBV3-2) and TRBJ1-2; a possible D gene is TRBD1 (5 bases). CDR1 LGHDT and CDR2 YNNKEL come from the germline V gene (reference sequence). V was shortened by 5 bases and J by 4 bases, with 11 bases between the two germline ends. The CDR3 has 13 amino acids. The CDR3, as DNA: TGTGCCAGCAGCTACGGGGGAATCTATGGCTACACCTTC. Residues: CASSYGGIYGYTF.